In its sample, the clone carrying this T cell receptor (beta chain) was seen many times. Its antigen is unidentified. Trimming removed 6 bases from V and 6 bases from J; junction bases left unmatched: 0. This CDR3 is built from 13 residues. Germline CDR1 and CDR2: SGHTA and FQGNSA. The data derive from a study of T cells in Graves' hyperthyroidism and ophthalmopathy. Whole-study findings and limits: Ophthalmopathy was distinguished from stable hyperthyroidism by 13 V-J signatures.

RNA transcripts were the template for amplifying TCR beta CDR3 regions. With the HTBI primer set, the TCR CDR3 went through a first round of RT-PCR. TCRdb called the multiplex PCR reads again in MiXCR, with one record for every CDR3 protein. Of 500,000 to 650,000 distinct CDR3 sequences listed, more than 12% were seen once; the top ten hold around an eighth. This TCR came from a woman in her fifties or sixties with Graves' ophthalmopathy. The source material was blood. This chain uses TRBV7-2 with TRBJ2-3; 13 nucleotides align to TRBD2. The CDR3 region is CASRLAGGDTQYF. The CDR3 DNA sequence: TGTGCCAGCAGACTAGCGGGAGGGGATACGCAGTATTTT.